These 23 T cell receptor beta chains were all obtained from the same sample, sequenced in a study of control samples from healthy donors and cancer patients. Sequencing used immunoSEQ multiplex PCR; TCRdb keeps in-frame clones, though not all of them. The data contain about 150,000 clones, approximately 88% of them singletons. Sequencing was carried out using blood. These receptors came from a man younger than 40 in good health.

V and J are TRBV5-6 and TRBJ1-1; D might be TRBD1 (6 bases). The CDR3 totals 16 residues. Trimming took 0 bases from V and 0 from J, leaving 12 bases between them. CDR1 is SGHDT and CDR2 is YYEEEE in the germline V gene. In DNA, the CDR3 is TGTGCCAGCAGCTTGGTACAGGGTGTTATGAACACTGAAGCTTTCTTT. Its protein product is CASSLVQGVMNTEAFF.

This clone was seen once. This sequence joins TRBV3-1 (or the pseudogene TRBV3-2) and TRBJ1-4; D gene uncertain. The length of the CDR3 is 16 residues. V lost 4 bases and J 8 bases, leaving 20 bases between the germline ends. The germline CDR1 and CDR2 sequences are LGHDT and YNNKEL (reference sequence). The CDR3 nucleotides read TGTGCCAGCAGCCTCCTAACACCTAGCGGGAACGAAAAACTGTTTTTT. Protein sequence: CASSLLTPSGNEKLFF.

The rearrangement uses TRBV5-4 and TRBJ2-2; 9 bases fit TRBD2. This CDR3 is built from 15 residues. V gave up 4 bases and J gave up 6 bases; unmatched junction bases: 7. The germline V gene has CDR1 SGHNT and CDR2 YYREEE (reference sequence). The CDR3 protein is CASSPSSGTAGELFF. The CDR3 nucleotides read TGTGCCAGCAGCCCGTCTAGCGGGACTGCCGGGGAGCTGTTTTTT.

The DNA of the CDR3 is TGTGCCAGCAGCTTAGAGGTAGGGGCCTACGAGCAGTACTTC. Protein sequence: CASSLEVGAYEQYF. The chain links TRBV7-8 to TRBJ2-7; tentative D call: TRBD1 (5 bases). This CDR3 contains 14 residues. Germline V gene data show CDR1 as SGHVS and CDR2 as FQNEAQ. The V and J ends lost 1 base and 2 bases respectively, with 9 bases between them.

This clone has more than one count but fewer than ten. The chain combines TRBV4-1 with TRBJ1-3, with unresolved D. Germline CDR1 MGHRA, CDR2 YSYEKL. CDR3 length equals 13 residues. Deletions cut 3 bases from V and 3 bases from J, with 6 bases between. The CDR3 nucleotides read TGCGCCAGCAGCCAGGCCAATGGAAACACCATATATTTT. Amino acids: CASSQANGNTIYF.

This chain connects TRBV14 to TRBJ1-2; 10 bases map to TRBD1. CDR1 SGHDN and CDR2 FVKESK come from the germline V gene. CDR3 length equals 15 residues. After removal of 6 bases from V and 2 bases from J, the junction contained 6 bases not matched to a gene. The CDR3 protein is CASRPAGQGNYGYTF. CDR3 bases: TGTGCCAGCAGGCCTGCGGGACAGGGGAACTATGGCTACACCTTC. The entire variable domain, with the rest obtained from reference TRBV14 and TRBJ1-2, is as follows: EAGVTQFPSHSVIEKGQTVTLRCDPISGHDNLYWYRRVMGKEIKFLLHFVKESKQDESGMPNNRFLAERTGGTYSTLKVQPAELEDSGVYFCASRPAGQGNYGYTFGSGTRLTVV.

CDR3 sequence (DNA): TGTGCCAGCAGCGTAGAAGCGGGCTTAGCCAAAAACATTCAGTACTTC. It specifies CASSVEAGLAKNIQYF. V gene TRBV9 combines with J gene TRBJ2-4; D might be TRBD2 (6 bases). Germline V gene data show CDR1 as SGDLS and CDR2 as YYNGEE. There are 16 residues in the CDR3. V was cut by 0 bases and J by 0 bases, with 10 bases left in between.

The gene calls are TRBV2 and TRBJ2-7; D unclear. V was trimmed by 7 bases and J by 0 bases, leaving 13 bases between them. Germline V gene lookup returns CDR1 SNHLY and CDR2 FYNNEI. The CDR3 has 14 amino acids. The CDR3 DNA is TGTGCCAGCAAATCGGACGGAAGCTCCTACGAGCAGTACTTC. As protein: CASKSDGSSYEQYF.

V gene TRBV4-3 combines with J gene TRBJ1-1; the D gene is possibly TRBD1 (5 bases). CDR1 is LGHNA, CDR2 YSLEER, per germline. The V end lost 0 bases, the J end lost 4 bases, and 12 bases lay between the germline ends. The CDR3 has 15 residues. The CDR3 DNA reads TGCGCCAGCAGCCAAGACGAGGAGGGGATCACTGAAGCTTTCTTT. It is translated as CASSQDEEGITEAFF.

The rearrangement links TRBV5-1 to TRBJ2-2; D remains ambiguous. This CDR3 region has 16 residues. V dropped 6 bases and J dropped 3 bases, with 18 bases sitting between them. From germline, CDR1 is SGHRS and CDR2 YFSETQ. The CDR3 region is CASNSAPGPHTGELFF. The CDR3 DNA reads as TGCGCCAGCAACTCCGCGCCAGGCCCCCACACCGGGGAGCTGTTTTTT. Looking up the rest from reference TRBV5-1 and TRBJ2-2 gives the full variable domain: KAGVTQTPRYLIKTRGQQVTLSCSPISGHRSVSWYQQTPGQGLQFLFEYFSETQRNKGNFPGRFSGRQFSNSRSEMNVSTLELGDSALYLCASNSAPGPHTGELFFGEGSRLTVL.

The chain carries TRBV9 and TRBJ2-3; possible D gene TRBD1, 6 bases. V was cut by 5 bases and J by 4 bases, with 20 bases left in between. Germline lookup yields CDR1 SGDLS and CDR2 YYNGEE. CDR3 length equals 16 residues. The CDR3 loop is CASSPGGTGGADTQYF. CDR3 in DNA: TGTGCCAGCAGTCCTGGGGGCACTGGAGGCGCAGATACGCAGTATTTT.

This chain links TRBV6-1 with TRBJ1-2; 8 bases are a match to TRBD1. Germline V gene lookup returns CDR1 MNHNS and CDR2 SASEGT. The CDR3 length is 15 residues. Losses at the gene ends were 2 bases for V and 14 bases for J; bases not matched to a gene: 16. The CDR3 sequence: CASSEIGQGGLYETF. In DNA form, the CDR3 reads TGTGCCAGCAGTGAAATAGGACAGGGAGGGTTATATGAAACCTTC.

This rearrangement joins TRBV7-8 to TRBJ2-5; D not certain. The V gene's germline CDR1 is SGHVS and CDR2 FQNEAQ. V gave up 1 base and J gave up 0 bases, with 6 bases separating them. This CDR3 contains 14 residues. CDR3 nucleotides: TGTGCCAGCAGCTTAGACTGGAACCAAGAGACCCAGTACTTC. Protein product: CASSLDWNQETQYF.

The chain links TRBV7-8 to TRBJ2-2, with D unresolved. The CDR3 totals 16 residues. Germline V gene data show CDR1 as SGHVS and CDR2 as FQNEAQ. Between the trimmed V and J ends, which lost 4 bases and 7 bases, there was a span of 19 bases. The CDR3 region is CASSSLPRHGYGELFF. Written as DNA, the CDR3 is TGTGCCAGCAGCTCCTTACCTAGACATGGGTACGGGGAGCTGTTTTTT.

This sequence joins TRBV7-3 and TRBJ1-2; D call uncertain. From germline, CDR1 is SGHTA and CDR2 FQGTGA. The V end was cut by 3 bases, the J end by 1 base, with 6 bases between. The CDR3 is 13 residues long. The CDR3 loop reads CASSFGNNYGYTF. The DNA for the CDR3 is TGTGCCAGCAGCTTTGGCAATAACTATGGCTACACCTTC.

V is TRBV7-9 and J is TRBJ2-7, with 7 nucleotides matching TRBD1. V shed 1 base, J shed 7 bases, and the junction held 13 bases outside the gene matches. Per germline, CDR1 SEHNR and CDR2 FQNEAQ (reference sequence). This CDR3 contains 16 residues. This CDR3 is CASSLVAAGGIREQYF. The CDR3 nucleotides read TGTGCCAGCAGCTTAGTGGCGGCAGGGGGAATTCGGGAGCAGTACTTC.

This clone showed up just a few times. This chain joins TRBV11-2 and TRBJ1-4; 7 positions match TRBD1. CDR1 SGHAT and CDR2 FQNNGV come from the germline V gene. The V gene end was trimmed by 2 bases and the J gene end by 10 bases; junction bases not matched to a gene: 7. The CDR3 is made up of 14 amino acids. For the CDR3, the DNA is TGTGCCAGCAGCTTATCAGGGGGAGAGGGAAAACTGTTTTTT. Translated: CASSLSGGEGKLFF.

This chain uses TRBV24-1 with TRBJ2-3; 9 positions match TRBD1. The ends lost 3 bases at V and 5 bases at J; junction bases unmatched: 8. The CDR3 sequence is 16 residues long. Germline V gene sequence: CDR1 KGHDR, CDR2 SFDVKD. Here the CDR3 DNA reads TGTGCCACCAGTGATCGGACAGGGGACTGGGGAGATACGCAGTATTTT. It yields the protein CATSDRTGDWGDTQYF.

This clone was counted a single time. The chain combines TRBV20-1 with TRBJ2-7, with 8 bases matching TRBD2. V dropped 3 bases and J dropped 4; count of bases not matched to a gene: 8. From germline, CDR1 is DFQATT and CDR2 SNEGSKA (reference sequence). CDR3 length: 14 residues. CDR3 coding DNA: TGCAGTGCTAGTGCTGTGGCGGGGGGTTACGAGCAGTACTTC. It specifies CSASAVAGGYEQYF.

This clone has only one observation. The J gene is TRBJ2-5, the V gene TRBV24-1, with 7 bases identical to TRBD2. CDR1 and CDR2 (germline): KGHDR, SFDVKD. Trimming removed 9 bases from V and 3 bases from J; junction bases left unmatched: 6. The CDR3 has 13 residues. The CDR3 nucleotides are TGTGCCACCGCCCTAGCGGCGAAAGAGACCCAGTACTTC. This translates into CATALAAKETQYF.

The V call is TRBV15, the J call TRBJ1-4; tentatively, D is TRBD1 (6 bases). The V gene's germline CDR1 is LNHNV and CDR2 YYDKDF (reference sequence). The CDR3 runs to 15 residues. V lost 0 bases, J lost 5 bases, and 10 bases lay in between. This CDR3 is CATSRDGGPNEKLFF. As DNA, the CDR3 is TGTGCCACCAGCAGAGATGGGGGCCCCAATGAAAAACTGTTTTTT. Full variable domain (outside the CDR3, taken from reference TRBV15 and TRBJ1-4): DAMVIQNPRYQVTQFGKPVTLSCSQTLNHNVMYWYQQKSSQAPKLLFHYYDKDFNNEADTPDNFQSRRPNTSFCFLDIRSPGLGDTAMYLCATSRDGGPNEKLFFGSGTQLSVL.

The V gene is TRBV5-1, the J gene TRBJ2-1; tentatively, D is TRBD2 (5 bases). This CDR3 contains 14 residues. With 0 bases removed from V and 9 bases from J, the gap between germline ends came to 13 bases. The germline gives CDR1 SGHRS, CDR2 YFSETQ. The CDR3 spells CASSLEAAVREQFF. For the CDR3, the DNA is TGCGCCAGCAGCTTGGAAGCGGCGGTTCGTGAGCAGTTCTTC.

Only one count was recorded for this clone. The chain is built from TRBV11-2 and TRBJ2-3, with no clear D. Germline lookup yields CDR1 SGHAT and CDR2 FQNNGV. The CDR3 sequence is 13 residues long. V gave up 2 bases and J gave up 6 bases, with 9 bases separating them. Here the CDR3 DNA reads TGTGCCAGCAGCTTAATAGCTGGGGATACGCAGTATTTT. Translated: CASSLIAGDTQYF.